Listed here are 14 T cell receptor beta chains from one sample, sequenced in a study of post-analysis software for immune sequencing data. Study-wide points: TRBV segments more frequent in patients than in controls numbered five and included TRBV5-6, TRBV5-1 and TRBV20-1.

Libraries were made from TCR beta cDNA, and they carried unique molecular identifiers. In TCRdb, the PCR reads were re-called with MiXCR into one record per CDR3 protein. The sample shows hundreds of thousands of distinct CDR3 sequences, 55% to 70% of them seen only once. Their target antigens are unknown. Sequencing used blood. Receptor source: a girl aged 2-10 years with multiple sclerosis.

This clonotype appeared many times. V usage is TRBV12-3 or TRBV12-4 and J usage is TRBJ1-1; 8 bases map to TRBD1. V lost 6 bases and J lost 6; bases outside the gene matches: 3. The CDR3 spans 12 residues. The chain's CDR3 is CASSLQGAEAFF. The CDR3, as DNA: TGTGCCAGCAGCCTACAGGGGGCTGAAGCTTTCTTT.

On this clonotype itself: An end of the junction differs from the germline gene, which may be a read error. V and J are TRBV6-2 or TRBV6-3 and TRBJ2-5; perhaps TRBD1 as D (6 bases). This CDR3 region has 14 residues. CDR1 is MNHEY and CDR2 is SVGEGT in the germline V gene. The DNA for the CDR3 is TGTGCCGGCAGACTAAAGACAGGCAAAGAGACCCAGTACTTC. Translating it yields CAGRLKTGKETQYF.

Notes on this clonotype: At one end the junction does not follow the germline gene, possibly because of a read error. V usage is TRBV10-3 and J usage is TRBJ2-1, with 9 bases aligning to TRBD1. This CDR3 is built from 14 residues. Germline V gene data show CDR1 as ENHRY and CDR2 as SYGVKD. The CDR3, as DNA: TGTGCCATCAGTACAGGGGGCTACCACAATGAGCGGTTCTTC. This gives the protein CAISTGGYHNERFF.

As concerns this clonotype: Given a much more abundant clone one base away, this may be a read error. The chain carries TRBV10-3 and TRBJ2-3, with 7 nucleotides matching TRBD1. Germline-derived CDR1 and CDR2 are ENHRY and SYGVKD. The CDR3 totals 15 residues. This chain's CDR3 is CVISSQGVSTDTQYF. In DNA form, the CDR3 reads TGTGTCATCAGTTCCCAGGGGGTCAGCACAGATACGCAGTATTTT.

The chain carries TRBV15 and TRBJ2-5; D is possibly TRBD1 (5 bases). The tail of the sequence fits TRBJ2-7 better, so the J call may be wrong. The CDR3 extends over 13 amino acids. CDR1 and CDR2 (germline): LNHNV, YYDKDF (reference sequence). CDR3 loop: CATSREQVDEQYF. CDR3 DNA: TGTGCCACCAGCAGAGAACAGGTAGACGAGCAGTACTTC.

The rearrangement uses TRBV20-1 and TRBJ1-1; unclear D gene. The germline V gene has CDR1 DFQATT and CDR2 SNEGSKA (reference sequence). CDR3 size: 14 residues. V was shortened by 0 bases and J by 6 bases, with 14 bases between the two germline ends. CDR3 in amino acids: CSARDRSRAPEAFF. CDR3 DNA: TGCAGTGCTAGAGATCGGTCACGGGCCCCTGAAGCTTTCTTT.

V is TRBV7-2 and J is TRBJ1-2; no firm D call. The germline V gene has CDR1 SGHTA and CDR2 FQGNSA. The CDR3 extends over 12 amino acids. The V end was cut by 2 bases, the J end by 10 bases, with 11 bases between. CDR3 amino acids: CASSLNPADYTF. As DNA, the CDR3 is TGTGCCAGCAGCTTAAACCCTGCGGACTACACCTTC.

J is TRBJ1-1 and V is TRBV12-3 or TRBV12-4, with D tentatively TRBD1 (5 bases). The length of the CDR3 is 14 residues. Deletions cut 7 bases from V and 3 bases from J, with 15 bases between. The CDR3 region is CASTWSGVDTEAFF. The CDR3 DNA sequence: TGTGCCAGCACTTGGTCGGGGGTTGACACTGAAGCTTTCTTT.

This clonotype has a handful of counts. The rearrangement joins TRBV6-4 to TRBJ2-1, with 7 bases aligning to TRBD2. This CDR3 has 14 amino acids. Germline CDR1 reads MRHNA; CDR2 reads SNTAGT. Trimming removed 4 bases from V and 5 bases from J; junction bases left unmatched: 5. CDR3 amino acids: CASSVEGGHNEQFF. The CDR3 nucleotides are TGTGCCAGCAGTGTTGAGGGAGGGCACAATGAGCAGTTCTTC.

V gene TRBV7-2 combines with J gene TRBJ2-7, with D perhaps matching TRBD2 (6 bases). The CDR3 is made up of 16 amino acids. The V gene's germline CDR1 is SGHTA and CDR2 FQGNSA. The V gene lost 1 base and the J gene lost 0 bases, with 13 bases spanning the gap. The DNA for the CDR3 is TGTGCCAGCAGCTTAGGGACTGGGAGGATCTCCTACGAGCAGTACTTC. Translation: CASSLGTGRISYEQYF.

The rearrangement links TRBV12-3 or TRBV12-4 to TRBJ2-7; D is possibly TRBD2 (7 bases). The CDR3 covers 13 residues. V lost 8 bases to trimming and J lost 2 bases, with 13 bases between them. In DNA, the CDR3 is TGTGCCAGCGGCCGGGGGGCCCCCTACGAGCAGTACTTC. It specifies CASGRGAPYEQYF.

In this sample, this clonotype turned up a few times. The genes are TRBV20-1 and TRBJ2-1, with D possibly being TRBD2 (5 bases). The J call may be wrong; the DNA end is better matched by TRBJ2-7. Per germline, CDR1 DFQATT and CDR2 SNEGSKA (reference sequence). This CDR3 comprises 14 residues. The CDR3 nucleotides are TGCAGTGCTCACGAGCGGAGCTCCTACAATGAGCAGTACTTC. This codes for CSAHERSSYNEQYF.

This chain links TRBV27 with TRBJ1-1; TRBD1 matches at 9 bases. This CDR3 contains 13 residues. Germline CDR1 and CDR2: MNHEY and SMNVEV (reference sequence). V lost 2 bases, J lost 6 bases, and 1 base stayed unmatched. The CDR3 here is CASSLRTGAEAFF. The CDR3 DNA is TGTGCCAGCAGTTTACGGACAGGGGCTGAAGCTTTCTTT.

The chain carries TRBV12-3 or TRBV12-4 and TRBJ2-4; perhaps TRBD1 as D (5 bases). Gene TRBJ2-5 matches the end of the DNA better, so the J call may be wrong. The CDR3 totals 16 residues. This chain's CDR3 is CASSFAPEGAGETQYF. The CDR3 nucleotides are TGTGCCAGCAGTTTCGCCCCAGAAGGGGCTGGAGAGACCCAGTACTTC.